A selection of T cell receptor beta chains follows, all from one sample in a study of cytomegalovirus exposure and HLA in healthy donors. Profiled with immunoSEQ multiplex PCR; TCRdb holds only in-frame clones, not every one. Here the sample spans roughly 100,000 clones, 78% being singletons. Sequencing was done on a sample of PBMCs. The receptors derive from a man aged 30-40 years in good health and CMV-seronegative. The CDR3 runs from the conserved cysteine through the conserved F or W. Fields, in order: clone size, V gene, D gene, J gene, CDR3 protein, CDR3 DNA. A D gene is named only where the DNA matches it firmly. Clone size is stated in some rows and not others, as once, few, many or a class when expanded.

.	TRBV9	TRBD2	TRBJ2-1	CASSGRTSGGLYNEQFF	TGTGCCAGCAGCGGAAGGACTAGCGGGGGGCTTTACAATGAGCAGTTCTTC
.	TRBV4-1	.	TRBJ1-4	CASRRTADATNEKLFF	TGCGCCAGTAGAAGGACAGCGGATGCAACTAATGAAAAACTGTTTTTT
.	TRBV29-1	.	TRBJ2-7	CSVERRQPYEQYF	TGCAGCGTTGAAAGGCGGCAGCCTTACGAGCAGTACTTC
.	TRBV7-9	TRBD1	TRBJ1-5	CASAQGGSNQPQHF	TGTGCCAGCGCCCAGGGGGGTAGCAATCAGCCCCAGCATTTT
once	TRBV28	.	TRBJ2-7	CAAGVSYEQYF	TGTGCCGCAGGGGTTTCCTACGAGCAGTACTTC
.	TRBV7-7	.	TRBJ2-7	CASSLGVRDEQYF	TGTGCTAGCAGCTTGGGAGTACGCGACGAGCAGTACTTC
.	TRBV2	.	TRBJ2-5	CASSWTEETQYF	TGTGCCAGCAGTTGGACAGAAGAGACCCAGTACTTC
.	TRBV2	TRBD1	TRBJ1-3	CASSGGRQGTAGNTIYF	TGTGCCAGCAGTGGAGGTAGACAGGGGACTGCTGGAAACACCATATATTTT
.	TRBV6-5	TRBD1	TRBJ2-3	CASSRDRGTQYF	TGTGCCAGCAGTCGGGACAGGGGAACGCAGTATTTT
.	TRBV9	TRBD2	TRBJ2-2	CASSVGGGTPGELFF	TGTGCCAGCAGCGTCGGCGGGGGGACCCCCGGGGAGCTGTTTTTT
.	TRBV28	.	TRBJ1-5	CASSFGQNQPQHF	TGTGCCAGCAGTTTTGGGCAAAATCAGCCCCAGCATTTT
.	TRBV5-6	TRBD1	TRBJ1-1	CASRQGTANTEAFF	TGTGCCAGCAGACAGGGGACAGCGAACACTGAAGCTTTCTTT
once	TRBV9	.	TRBJ2-1	CASSGGSSSYNEQFF	TGTGCCAGCAGCGGCGGGTCGAGCTCCTACAATGAGCAGTTCTTC
.	TRBV5-4	TRBD1	TRBJ2-3	CASRGQGVTDTQYF	TGTGCCAGCAGGGGACAGGGGGTCACAGATACGCAGTATTTT
few	TRBV18	.	TRBJ1-4	CASSRGRVGEKLFF	TGTGCCAGCTCACGGGGCAGGGTTGGCGAAAAACTGTTTTTT
.	TRBV29-1	TRBD1	TRBJ2-1	CSVEGTESYNEQFF	TGCAGCGTTGAGGGGACAGAATCCTACAATGAGCAGTTCTTC
.	TRBV6-5	TRBD1	TRBJ2-7	CASLRTGTYEQYF	TGTGCCAGCCTGCGGACAGGGACCTACGAGCAGTACTTC
.	TRBV25-1	.	TRBJ2-3	CASSELGGSTDTQYF	TGTGCCAGCAGTGAATTGGGGGGTTCCACAGATACGCAGTATTTT
.	TRBV4-2	TRBD1	TRBJ1-2	CASSQDRDRGFVNTF	TGTGCCAGCAGCCAAGACCGGGACAGGGGATTTGTGAACACCTTC
.	TRBV9	.	TRBJ1-6	CASSSQGRNSPLHF	TGTGCCAGCAGCTCACAGGGTAGGAATTCACCCCTCCACTTT
once	TRBV15	.	TRBJ2-7	CATRRIGRSAHEQYF	TGTGCCACTCGTAGAATAGGGAGATCCGCCCACGAGCAGTACTTC
.	TRBV7-8	TRBD2	TRBJ2-7	CASSLALLTSGDYEQYF	TGTGCCAGCAGCTTAGCACTACTGACTAGCGGAGACTACGAGCAGTACTTC
.	TRBV4-1	TRBD2	TRBJ2-3	CASSAIGTSGRDTQYF	TGCGCCAGCAGCGCAATAGGGACTAGCGGACGTGATACGCAGTATTTT
.	TRBV15	TRBD2	TRBJ2-1	CATSRRTSGLNEQFF	TGTGCCACCAGCAGAAGGACTAGCGGGTTGAATGAGCAGTTCTTC
.	TRBV5-4	.	TRBJ1-1	CASRQGHSNTEAFF	TGTGCCAGCCGCCAGGGACACTCTAACACTGAAGCTTTCTTT
few	TRBV5-8	.	TRBJ2-7	CASSSPGGQYF	TGTGCCAGCAGCAGTCCGGGTGGGCAGTACTTC
.	TRBV18	.	TRBJ1-1	CASSPPGGRRATSEAFF	TGTGCCAGCTCACCCCCAGGCGGCAGGAGGGCGACATCTGAAGCTTTCTTT
.	TRBV6-1	TRBD2	TRBJ2-7	CASSETSGRIDYEQYF	TGTGCCAGCAGTGAAACTAGCGGGAGAATAGACTACGAGCAGTACTTC
.	TRBV4-3	.	TRBJ1-6	CASSQEGVGGSPLHF	TGCGCCAGCAGCCAAGAAGGGGTGGGAGGCTCACCCCTCCACTTT
.	TRBV5-6	.	TRBJ2-3	CASSLGTISTDTQYF	TGTGCCAGCAGCTTGGGGACAATTAGCACAGATACGCAGTATTTT
.	TRBV6-5	TRBD2	TRBJ2-2	CASSSHPGLAPGELFF	TGTGCCAGCAGTTCACACCCGGGACTAGCCCCCGGGGAGCTGTTTTTT
.	TRBV28	TRBD1	TRBJ1-4	CASSAPDRDANEKLFF	TGTGCCAGCAGTGCCCCGGACAGGGACGCTAATGAAAAACTGTTTTTT
.	TRBV19	TRBD1	TRBJ1-1	CASGGQGYTEAFF	TGTGCCAGTGGGGGACAGGGGTACACTGAAGCTTTCTTT
once	TRBV5-1	.	TRBJ2-5	CASSPGSGETQYF	TGCGCCAGCAGCCCAGGGTCCGGAGAGACCCAGTACTTC
.	TRBV27	.	TRBJ2-4	CASMGVGGLAKNIQYF	TGTGCCAGCATGGGGGTGGGGGGGCTTGCCAAAAACATTCAGTACTTC
.	TRBV28	.	TRBJ1-1	CASSLPVMNTEAFF	TGTGCCAGCAGTTTGCCGGTGATGAACACTGAAGCTTTCTTT
once	TRBV7-8	.	TRBJ1-5	CASSVRVSGNQPQHF	TGTGCCAGCAGCGTCAGGGTATCGGGCAATCAGCCCCAGCATTTT
once	TRBV27	TRBD1	TRBJ2-7	CASSLGQGAIYEQYF	TGTGCCAGCAGTTTAGGTCAGGGGGCAATCTACGAGCAGTACTTC
.	TRBV4-3	.	TRBJ2-1	CASSQATSSNEQFF	TGCGCCAGCAGCCAAGCCACGAGCTCTAATGAGCAGTTCTTC
.	TRBV5-4	.	TRBJ1-1	CASSPDRRAEAFF	TGTGCCAGCAGCCCAGACAGGCGGGCTGAAGCTTTCTTT
.	TRBV29-1	.	TRBJ1-2	CSVAGFGYTF	TGCAGCGTCGCAGGGTTTGGCTACACCTTC
.	TRBV7-9	.	TRBJ1-4	CASSDSGEKLFF	TGTGCCAGCAGCGATTCGGGTGAAAAACTGTTTTTT
.	TRBV7-6	.	TRBJ1-4	CASSDPWGEDNEKLFF	TGTGCCAGCAGCGACCCATGGGGGGAAGATAATGAAAAACTGTTTTTT
.	TRBV4-1	.	TRBJ2-5	CASSQGAGGGSKRETQYF	TGCGCCAGCAGCCAAGGTGCGGGCGGCGGGTCAAAACGTGAGACCCAGTACTTC
.	TRBV11-2	TRBD1	TRBJ2-2	CASSERTGLTGELFF	TGTGCCAGCAGCGAGCGGACAGGTCTCACCGGGGAGCTGTTTTTT
.	TRBV25-1	TRBD1	TRBJ2-5	CASSVMDREETQYF	TGTGCCAGCAGTGTCATGGACAGGGAAGAGACCCAGTACTTC
.	TRBV30	TRBD1	TRBJ2-3	CAWADRRRASTDTQYF	TGTGCCTGGGCGGACAGGCGCCGAGCTAGCACAGATACGCAGTATTTT
.	TRBV7-8	TRBD1	TRBJ1-2	CASSRDSPNYGYTF	TGTGCCAGCAGCCGGGACAGCCCTAACTATGGCTACACCTTC
.	TRBV6-4	.	TRBJ1-6	CASSDPSPLHF	TGTGCCAGCAGTGACCCATCACCCCTCCACTTT
.	TRBV9	.	TRBJ2-7	CASSVGFRGNSDEQYF	TGTGCCAGCAGCGTAGGGTTTAGGGGGAACAGCGACGAGCAGTACTTC
.	TRBV2	.	TRBJ1-5	CASSGRGMHQPQHF	TGTGCCAGCAGCGGGCGGGGGATGCATCAGCCCCAGCATTTT
.	TRBV4-3	.	TRBJ2-7	CASSQGESSDEQYF	TGCGCCAGCAGCCAGGGGGAGTCTAGCGACGAGCAGTACTTC
.	TRBV7-2	.	TRBJ2-1	CASSLVVGAGYNEQFF	TGTGCCAGCAGCTTAGTGGTGGGGGCGGGCTACAATGAGCAGTTCTTC